These 6 T cell receptor beta chains originate from one sample sequenced in a study of blood T cells in healthy people across ages. Through a sample-barcoded 5' primer and a J-beta primer mix, a second PCR was run for roughly 7 to 11 cycles. TCRdb reanalysed the 5' RACE reads using MiXCR and keeps one entry per CDR3 protein. The table shows some 1,000,000 distinct CDR3 sequences, with roughly 24% occurring only once. The same sample was also studied in work on T cells of mothers and their children.

Material: blood. The receptor source for this set is a girl aged 2 to 9 in good health.

CDR3: CSALTTGLAGASDTQYF. CDR3 bases: TGCAGTGCTCTAACGACGGGACTAGCGGGAGCGTCAGATACGCAGTATTTT. The chain recombines TRBV20-1 with TRBJ2-3; 14 nucleotides align to TRBD2. The CDR3 contains 17 residues. CDR1 and CDR2 from the germline V gene are DFQATT and SNEGSKA (reference sequence). J gave up 4 bases and V 5 bases, and 11 bases lay outside the gene matches.

In this sample, this clonotype turned up a few times. V usage is TRBV28 and J usage is TRBJ2-7; perhaps TRBD2 as D (6 bases). CDR3 length: 15 residues. Trimming took off 4 bases at V and 4 bases at J, with 17 bases between the two ends. Germline loops: CDR1 MDHEN, CDR2 SYDVKM. This chain's CDR3 is CASSSLTREYYEQYF. Here the CDR3 DNA reads TGTGCCAGCAGTTCCCTTACCCGGGAGTATTACGAGCAGTACTTC.

The CDR3 loop reads CASSGLSQGTDTQYF. CDR3 nucleotide sequence: TGCGCCAGCAGCGGTTTGTCACAGGGCACAGATACGCAGTATTTT. The V and J genes are TRBV5-1 and TRBJ2-3, with D possibly matching TRBD1 (5 bases). Germline V gene lookup returns CDR1 SGHRS and CDR2 YFSETQ. V lost 4 bases and J lost 1, with 13 bases in between. The CDR3 has 15 amino acids. Full variable domain (missing parts from reference TRBV5-1 and TRBJ2-3): KAGVTQTPRYLIKTRGQQVTLSCSPISGHRSVSWYQQTPGQGLQFLFEYFSETQRNKGNFPGRFSGRQFSNSRSEMNVSTLELGDSALYLCASSGLSQGTDTQYFGPGTRLTVL.

V is TRBV11-2 and J is TRBJ2-1; D ambiguous. V lost 0 bases to trimming and J lost 1 base, with 7 bases between them. The CDR3 loop spans 15 amino acids. The germline V gene has CDR1 SGHAT and CDR2 FQNNGV. In nucleotides, the CDR3 is TGTGCCAGCAGCTTAGACAGCAAATCCTACAATGAGCAGTTCTTC. The encoded protein is CASSLDSKSYNEQFF.

This chain joins TRBV11-2 and TRBJ2-7; TRBD2 is a possible D gene (6 bases). There are 13 residues in the CDR3. The germline gives CDR1 SGHAT, CDR2 FQNNGV. V lost 5 bases and J lost 10, with 18 bases in between. CDR3 sequence (DNA): TGTGCCAGCAGCGGGAACATGGGGACTCACCAGTACTTC. Translation: CASSGNMGTHQYF.

The J gene is TRBJ2-2, the V gene TRBV7-9; D unresolved. Germline CDR1 and CDR2: SEHNR and FQNEAQ (reference sequence). Trimming left V 4 bases short and J 1 base short, with 13 bases between. The CDR3 runs 16 residues. The CDR3 protein is CASSSDKSKNTGELFF. CDR3 sequence (DNA): TGTGCCAGCAGCTCAGACAAATCCAAGAACACCGGGGAGCTGTTTTTT.